This T cell receptor (beta chain) appears in the sequencing data of a study of OX40 agonist ivuxolimab in advanced cancers. Background on the whole study: Ivuxolimab was a fully human IgG2 agonistic monoclonal antibody targeting the costimulatory receptor OX40 (CD134). Intravenous ivuxolimab was administered to patients every 2 weeks at six dose levels: 0.01, 0.1, 0.3, 1.5, 3 and 10 mg/kg. Among the approximately 50 dose-escalation patients, 19 had hepatocellular carcinoma, 15 or so melanoma, 9 renal cell carcinoma and 9 head and neck cancer. The dose-escalation cohort was around 84% male with a mean age of approximately 60 years, ranging from roughly 23 to 79. Patients were allowed to have had prior anti-PD-1, anti-PD-L1 or anti-CTLA-4 therapy, and approximately 40% of the dose-escalation patients had previously received checkpoint inhibitors. Partial responses occurred in three dose-escalation patients: two with cutaneous melanoma and one with hepatocellular carcinoma. Peripheral TCRbeta sequencing was intended to test whether TCR sequence diversity was altered and clonal T-cell expansion was caused by ivuxolimab. The paper covers the monotherapy dose-escalation part of the phase I ivuxolimab trial, which included N ≈ 57 patients.

To sequence the TCRbeta CDR3 region, genomic DNA was isolated from the sorted cells. The immunoSEQ Assay was used for sequencing of TCRbeta CDR3 regions. In its TCRdb copy, this immuneACCESS table keeps in-frame sequences only and misses some clones. Where compared with another copy, unresolved V genes explain less than half of these, and the others have no known cause. The sample table contains around 60,000 clones; only one count was recorded for about 91% of them. The ten largest account for roughly an eighth of the sample. This clone was seen once. Its antigen is not yet known. Nothing much larger sits one base from this clone, and base qualities are not available. Deletion took 3 bases off V and 6 bases off J, with a span of 15 bases between the germline ends. The CDR3 starts with the cysteine, ends with the phenylalanine, and has 14 residues. Only CDR3 DNA is held: 42 bases, read in frame from base 1. CDR1 and CDR2 were assigned from the germline V gene as MDHEN and SYDVKM.

Patients with a history of autoimmune disease or receiving systemic immunosuppression were excluded from the trial. Peripheral blood for TCR sequencing was drawn from every dose cohort at baseline, at cycle 4 day 1 and at cycle 7 day 1. Samples came from an open-label, multicenter, first-in-human phase I dose-escalation trial of ivuxolimab. Adults with locally advanced or metastatic melanoma, renal cell carcinoma, hepatocellular carcinoma or head and neck squamous cell carcinoma were enrolled in the trial. Before TCR sequencing, CD4+ and CD8+ T cells were separately sorted from peripheral blood. The paper's findings and limits, for the study overall: Which antigens the clonally expanded peripheral T cells were specific for was not determined. In the 0.1-3.0 mg/kg groups, partial responders were among the patients with the lowest normalized peripheral clonal expansion, particularly in CD8+ T cells. After ivuxolimab, expanded clones were on average more numerous among CD8+ T cells than among CD4+ T cells. At doses from 0.1 to 3.0 mg/kg, clonal expansion was seen in both CD4+ and CD8+ blood T cells between baseline and week 6. Low levels of normalized T-cell clonal expansion were also shown by some nonresponding patients.

Recombination linked TRBV28 to TRBJ2-7, with TRBD2 perhaps the D gene, on 6 matching bases. The sequencing here drew on CD4+ or CD8+ T cells sorted from blood, taken in a trial of the OX40 agonist ivuxolimab. This sequence originates from an adult with an advanced solid tumor such as melanoma, head and neck, liver or kidney cancer. The CDR3 reads CASSLTSVAGEQYF. Here is the DNA: TGTGCCAGCAGTTTGACTAGTGTGGCAGGCGAGCAGTACTTC.